This is a list of T cell receptor beta chains from one sample in a study of post-analysis software for immune sequencing data. TCRdb processed the PCR reads anew with MiXCR; each CDR3 protein has one entry. The sample lists around 710,000 distinct CDR3 sequences, 35% to 55% occurring once. The specimen sequenced was blood. The receptors were gathered from a girl aged 10 to 17 with multiple sclerosis. CDR3s leave out the opening cysteine and the closing phenylalanine or tryptophan.

J gene,V gene,CDR3 protein
TRBJ2-6,TRBV11-2,ASSFLRFSGANVLT
TRBJ2-1,TRBV12-5,ASGQTSGSYEQF
TRBJ2-3,TRBV10-3,AILGPTDTQY
TRBJ2-1,TRBV5-1,ASRTGENNEQF
TRBJ1-2,TRBV3-1,ASSPRTGWYGYT
TRBJ1-5,TRBV5-6,ASSSQGVGQPQH
TRBJ1-2,TRBV6-5,ASCGPINYGYT
TRBJ2-7,TRBV7-9,ASSLAKGAGEQY
-,TRBV27,ASSPTDRDKLDFEQY
TRBJ2-1,TRBV20-1,SAVLADPGNEQF
TRBJ2-7,TRBV5-1,ASSLPGQGDHEQY
TRBJ2-3,TRBV7-9,ASSLAQSRTDTQY
TRBJ2-5,TRBV4-1,ASSQDELQETQY
TRBJ2-1,TRBV13,ASSSMGADPYNEQF
TRBJ1-2,TRBV4-3,ASSQDRGDGYT
TRBJ2-3,TRBV2,ASRGTSGLITDTQY
TRBJ2-5,TRBV10-3,AISDPGLAGRPETQY
TRBJ2-7,TRBV2,ASSEGGGSSYEQY
TRBJ2-7,TRBV21-1,ASSLRGQTYEQY
-,TRBV29-1,SVLAGTYEQY
-,TRBV6-6,ASRAKDGAPYEQY
TRBJ2-7,TRBV6-2/TRBV6-3,ASSYSRRMNEQY
TRBJ2-1,TRBV20-1,SAKREVSYNEQF
TRBJ2-5,TRBV4-3,ASSQDLGRRETQY